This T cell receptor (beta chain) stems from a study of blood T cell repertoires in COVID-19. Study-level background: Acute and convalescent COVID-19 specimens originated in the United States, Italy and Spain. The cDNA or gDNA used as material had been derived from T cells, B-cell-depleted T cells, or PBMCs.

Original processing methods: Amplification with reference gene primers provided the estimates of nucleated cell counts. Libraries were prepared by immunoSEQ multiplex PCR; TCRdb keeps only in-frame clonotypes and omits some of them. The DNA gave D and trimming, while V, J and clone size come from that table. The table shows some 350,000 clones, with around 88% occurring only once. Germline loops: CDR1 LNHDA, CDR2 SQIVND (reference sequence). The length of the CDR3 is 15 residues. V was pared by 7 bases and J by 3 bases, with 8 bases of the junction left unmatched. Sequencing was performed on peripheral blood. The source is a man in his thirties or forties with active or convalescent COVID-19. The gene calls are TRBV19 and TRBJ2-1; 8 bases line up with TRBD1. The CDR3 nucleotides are TGTGCCAGTAAAACTGGGACAGGAGGCTACAATGAGCAGTTCTTC. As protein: CASKTGTGGYNEQFF.